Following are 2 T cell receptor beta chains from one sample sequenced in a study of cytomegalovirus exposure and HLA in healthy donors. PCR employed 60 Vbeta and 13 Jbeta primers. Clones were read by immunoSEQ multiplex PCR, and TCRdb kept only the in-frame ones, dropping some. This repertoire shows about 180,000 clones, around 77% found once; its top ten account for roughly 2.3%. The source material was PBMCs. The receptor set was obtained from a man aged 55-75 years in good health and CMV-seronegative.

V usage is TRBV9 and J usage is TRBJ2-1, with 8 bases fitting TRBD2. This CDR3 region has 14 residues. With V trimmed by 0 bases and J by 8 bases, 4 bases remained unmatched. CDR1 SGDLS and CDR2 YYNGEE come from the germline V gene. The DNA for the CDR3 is TGTGCCAGCAGCGTAGGATGGCGGGGGGATGAGCAGTTCTTC. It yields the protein CASSVGWRGDEQFF.

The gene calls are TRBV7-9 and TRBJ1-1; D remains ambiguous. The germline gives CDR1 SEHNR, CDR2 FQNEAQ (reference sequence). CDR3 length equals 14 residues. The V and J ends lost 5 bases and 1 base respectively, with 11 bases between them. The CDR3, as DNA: TGTGCCAGCAGCCTATCGCTAGGGAACACTGAAGCTTTCTTT. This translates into CASSLSLGNTEAFF.